A single sample is the source of the 28 T cell receptor beta chains below, sequenced in a study of monozygotic twins with inflammatory bowel disease. TCRdb re-called the 5' RACE reads and gives one entry per CDR3 protein, without DNA. This table lists about 420,000 distinct CDR3 sequences. Sequenced sample: blood. The origin of the receptors is a human donor with ulcerative colitis or Crohn's disease, or a healthy co-twin of an affected twin (not recorded which).

V is TRBV18 and J is TRBJ1-1. The CDR3 is 13 amino acids. The V gene's germline CDR1 is KGHSH and CDR2 LQKENI. The CDR3 protein is CASSPGWDTEAFF.

V usage is TRBV27 and J usage is TRBJ1-6; the D call of TRBD1 rests on TCRdb alone, since no DNA is present to check it. The germline V gene encodes CDR1 MNHEY and CDR2 SMNVEV (reference sequence). The CDR3 length is 14 residues. The CDR3 region is CASSRAGRNSPLHF.

The V call is TRBV7-9, the J call TRBJ1-2. Germline V gene sequence: CDR1 SEHNR, CDR2 FQNEAQ (reference sequence). The length of the CDR3 is 14 residues. This CDR3 is CASSLAGTFGGYTF. Complete variable domain (other parts from reference TRBV7-9 and TRBJ1-2): DTGVSQNPRHKITKRGQNVTFRCDPISEHNRLYWYRQTLGQGPEFLTYFQNEAQLEKSRLLSDRFSAERPKGSFSTLEIQRTEQGDSAMYLCASSLAGTFGGYTFGSGTRLTVV.

The rearrangement links TRBV19 to TRBJ2-7; no DNA is available, so the TRBD2 call from TCRdb remains unchecked. Germline-derived CDR1 and CDR2 are LNHDA and SQIVND (reference sequence). This CDR3 is 15 amino acids long. The CDR3 loop reads CASSNKGGGSGEQYF.

The chain employs TRBV27 and TRBJ2-7; there is no DNA to check the TCRdb D call of TRBD1. The CDR3 has 13 residues. Germline-derived CDR1 and CDR2 are MNHEY and SMNVEV (reference sequence). The CDR3 spells CASSLRGYHEQYF.

V is TRBV15 and J is TRBJ1-1; the D call of TRBD1 rests on TCRdb alone, since no DNA is present to check it. Germline CDR1 reads LNHNV; CDR2 reads YYDKDF (reference sequence). The length of the CDR3 is 15 residues. CDR3 protein: CATSRDNRGALEAFF.

The V gene is TRBV5-5, the J gene TRBJ2-1; TCRdb gives TRBD1 as the D gene, but with no DNA this cannot be confirmed. CDR1 SGHKS and CDR2 YYEKEE come from the germline V gene (reference sequence). This CDR3 is 16 amino acids long. The CDR3 protein is CATHRRTGSSYNEQFF. The variable domain in full, with the rest retrieved from reference TRBV5-5 and TRBJ2-1, is DAGVTQSPTHLIKTRGQQVTLRCSPISGHKSVSWYQQVLGQGPQFIFQYYEKEERGRGNFPDRFSARQFPNYSSELNVNALLLGDSALYLCATHRRTGSSYNEQFFGPGTRLTVL.

This chain joins TRBV5-6 and TRBJ2-3; TCRdb reports TRBD2, a call that lacks DNA to check it against. Germline CDR1 and CDR2: SGHDT and YYEEEE. CDR3 length equals 15 residues. The CDR3 protein is CASSSLAGRWDTQYF. Using reference TRBV5-6 and TRBJ2-3 for the parts outside the CDR3, the full variable domain is DAGVTQSPTHLIKTRGQQVTLRCSPKSGHDTVSWYQQALGQGPQFIFQYYEEEERQRGNFPDRFSGHQFPNYSSELNVNALLLGDSALYLCASSSLAGRWDTQYFGPGTRLTVL.

The V gene is TRBV6-5, the J gene TRBJ1-6. This CDR3 is built from 15 residues. CDR1 is MNHEY, CDR2 SVGAGI, per germline. The chain's CDR3 is CASSYGGIANSPLHF.

CDR3 loop: CASSYSITSNQPQHF. V gene TRBV6-5 combines with J gene TRBJ1-5. The CDR3 contains 15 residues. Germline CDR1 MNHEY, CDR2 SVGAGI.

V gene TRBV6-1 combines with J gene TRBJ1-1. Germline V gene lookup returns CDR1 MNHNS and CDR2 SASEGT. The CDR3 contains 15 residues. The CDR3 protein is CASRPKPTPNTEAFF.

V gene TRBV7-9 combines with J gene TRBJ2-3. The germline gives CDR1 SEHNR, CDR2 FQNEAQ (reference sequence). The CDR3 is 15 residues long. The CDR3 loop reads CASSLGEISTDTQYF.

This rearrangement joins TRBV7-9 to TRBJ2-1. Looked up from germline, CDR1 is SEHNR and CDR2 is FQNEAQ (reference sequence). The CDR3 extends over 15 amino acids. CDR3 sequence reads: CASSVTGRGNNEQFF.

The rearrangement uses TRBV20-1 and TRBJ1-5. The germline V gene has CDR1 DFQATT and CDR2 SNEGSKA (reference sequence). This CDR3 has 14 amino acids. CDR3 loop: CSAESGYSNQPQHF.

The genes are TRBV19 and TRBJ1-5. The CDR3 has 15 residues. Germline CDR1 and CDR2: LNHDA and SQIVND (reference sequence). This CDR3 is CASTLGIFSNQPQHF.

This chain links TRBV25-1 with TRBJ2-7; TCRdb's D gene call, TRBD2, goes unchecked for lack of DNA. This CDR3 comprises 13 residues. Germline lookup yields CDR1 MGHDK and CDR2 SYGVNS. CDR3 in amino acids: CASRVEGSYEQYF.

V is TRBV9 and J is TRBJ2-2. CDR1 and CDR2 (germline): SGDLS, YYNGEE. This CDR3 comprises 14 residues. The CDR3 reads CASSPRSLTGELFF. The variable domain in full, with the rest retrieved from reference TRBV9 and TRBJ2-2, is DSGVTQTPKHLITATGQRVTLRCSPRSGDLSVYWYQQSLDQGLQFLIQYYNGEERAKGNILERFSAQQFPDLHSELNLSSLELGDSALYFCASSPRSLTGELFFGEGSRLTVL.

V and J are TRBV3-1 and TRBJ2-7; TCRdb calls TRBD2, which cannot be checked without DNA. Germline V gene data show CDR1 as LGHDT and CDR2 as YNNKEL (reference sequence). This CDR3 has 14 residues. The CDR3 region is CASSRASGPYEQYF.

V is TRBV5-1 and J is TRBJ1-1. CDR3 size: 14 residues. The germline V gene encodes CDR1 SGHRS and CDR2 YFSETQ. The CDR3 is CASSFRNMNTEAFF.

The chain recombines TRBV5-5 with TRBJ2-7; the TRBD1 assignment by TCRdb is unverifiable without DNA. Germline assignment: CDR1 SGHKS and CDR2 YYEKEE (reference sequence). This CDR3 spans 15 amino acids. The CDR3 sequence: CASSRIGQGGYEQYF.

The rearrangement links TRBV11-2 to TRBJ2-3; with no DNA, the TCRdb D assignment of TRBD2 cannot be verified. CDR3 length: 17 amino acids. Germline V gene data show CDR1 as SGHAT and CDR2 as FQNNGV. This CDR3 reads CASRPLAGGQVTDTQYF.

The chain has TRBV6-2 or TRBV6-3 and TRBJ1-1. The CDR3 has 15 residues. Germline V CDR1 and CDR2: MNHEY, SVGEGT. CDR3 sequence: CASSYRWIRDTEAFF.

The chain recombines TRBV7-7 with TRBJ2-7; TCRdb proposes TRBD1, but this gene call is untestable without DNA. Germline CDR1 and CDR2: SSHAT and FNYEAQ (reference sequence). The CDR3 is 14 amino acids. CDR3 sequence reads: CASSVGQGSYEQYF.

This rearrangement joins TRBV5-1 to TRBJ2-5. The CDR3 runs to 14 residues. Germline CDR1 reads SGHRS; CDR2 reads YFSETQ. The CDR3 reads CASSYGQGQETQYF.

This chain links TRBV2 with TRBJ1-2. The CDR3 totals 16 residues. CDR1 is SNHLY and CDR2 is FYNNEI in the germline V gene. The CDR3 protein is CASSDTDGRPNYGYTF.

J is TRBJ2-7 and V is TRBV20-1; TCRdb indicates TRBD2, and absent DNA this call remains unverified. This CDR3 spans 16 amino acids. Germline V gene data show CDR1 as DFQATT and CDR2 as SNEGSKA (reference sequence). The CDR3 here is CSVRRLAGPNEREQYF.

V usage is TRBV5-1 and J usage is TRBJ2-5; TCRdb reports TRBD1, a call that lacks DNA to check it against. The length of the CDR3 is 16 residues. CDR1 and CDR2 (germline): SGHRS, YFSETQ. CDR3 protein: CASSLSSQGGGETQYF.

The rearrangement links TRBV5-1 to TRBJ1-1. The CDR3 contains 14 residues. CDR1 and CDR2 from the germline V gene are SGHRS and YFSETQ. The CDR3 loop reads CASSLAKLNTEAFF. The full variable domain, with the rest looked up from reference TRBV5-1 and TRBJ1-1, is KAGVTQTPRYLIKTRGQQVTLSCSPISGHRSVSWYQQTPGQGLQFLFEYFSETQRNKGNFPGRFSGRQFSNSRSEMNVSTLELGDSALYLCASSLAKLNTEAFFGQGTRLTVV.